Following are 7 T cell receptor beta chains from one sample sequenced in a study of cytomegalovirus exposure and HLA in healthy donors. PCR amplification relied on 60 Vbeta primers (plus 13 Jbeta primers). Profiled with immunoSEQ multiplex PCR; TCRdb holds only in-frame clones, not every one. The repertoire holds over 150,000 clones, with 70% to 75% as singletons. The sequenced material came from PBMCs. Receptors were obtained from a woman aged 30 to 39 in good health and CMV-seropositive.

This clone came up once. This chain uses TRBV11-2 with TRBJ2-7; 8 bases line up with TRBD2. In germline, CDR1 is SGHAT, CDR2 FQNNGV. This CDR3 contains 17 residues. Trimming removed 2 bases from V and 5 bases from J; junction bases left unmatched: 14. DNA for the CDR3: TGTGCCAGCAGCTTAACCCCCGCGACAGCGGGAGTACACGAGCAGTACTTC. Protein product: CASSLTPATAGVHEQYF.

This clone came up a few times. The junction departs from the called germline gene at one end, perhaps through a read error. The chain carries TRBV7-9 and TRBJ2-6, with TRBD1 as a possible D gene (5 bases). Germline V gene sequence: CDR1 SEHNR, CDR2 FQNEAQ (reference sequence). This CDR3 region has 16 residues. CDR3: CSSSLDQGTGANVLTF. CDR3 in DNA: TGTTCCAGCAGCTTAGATCAGGGTACCGGGGCCAACGTCCTGACTTTC.

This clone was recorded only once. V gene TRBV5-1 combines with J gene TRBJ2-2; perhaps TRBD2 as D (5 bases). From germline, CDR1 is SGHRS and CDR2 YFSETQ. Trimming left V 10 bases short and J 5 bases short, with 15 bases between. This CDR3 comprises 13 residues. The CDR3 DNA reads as TGCGCCTGTCGCCCTCGAGGGACCGGGGAGCTGTTTTTT. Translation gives CACRPRGTGELFF. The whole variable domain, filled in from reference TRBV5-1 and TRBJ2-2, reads KAGVTQTPRYLIKTRGQQVTLSCSPISGHRSVSWYQQTPGQGLQFLFEYFSETQRNKGNFPGRFSGRQFSNSRSEMNVSTLELGDSALYLCACRPRGTGELFFGEGSRLTVL.

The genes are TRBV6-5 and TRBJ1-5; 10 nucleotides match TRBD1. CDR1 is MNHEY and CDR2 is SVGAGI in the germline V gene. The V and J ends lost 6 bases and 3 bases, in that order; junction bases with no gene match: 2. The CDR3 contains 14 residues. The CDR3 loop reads CASRGTGVNQPQHF. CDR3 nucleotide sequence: TGTGCCAGCAGAGGGACAGGGGTCAATCAGCCCCAGCATTTT.

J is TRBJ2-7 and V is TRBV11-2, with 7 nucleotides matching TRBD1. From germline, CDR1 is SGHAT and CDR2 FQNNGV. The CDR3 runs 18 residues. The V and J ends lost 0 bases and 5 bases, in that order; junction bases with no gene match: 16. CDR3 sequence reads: CASSLEWSETGPANEQYF. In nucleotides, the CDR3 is TGTGCCAGCAGCTTAGAATGGTCGGAGACAGGGCCGGCAAACGAGCAGTACTTC.

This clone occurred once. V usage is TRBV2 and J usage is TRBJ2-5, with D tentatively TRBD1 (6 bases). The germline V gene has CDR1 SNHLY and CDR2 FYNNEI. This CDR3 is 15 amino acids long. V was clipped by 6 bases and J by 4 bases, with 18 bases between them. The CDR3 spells CASSPDSRGRETQYF. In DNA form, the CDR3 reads TGTGCCAGCAGCCCGGACAGCCGGGGTCGAGAGACCCAGTACTTC.

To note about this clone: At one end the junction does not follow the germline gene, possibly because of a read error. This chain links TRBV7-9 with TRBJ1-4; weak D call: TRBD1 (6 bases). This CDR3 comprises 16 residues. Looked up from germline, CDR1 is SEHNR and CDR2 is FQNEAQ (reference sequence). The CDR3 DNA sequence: TGTTCCAGCAGCCACGGGTACAGGGCAGCGGATGAAAAACTGTTTTTT. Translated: CSSSHGYRAADEKLFF.